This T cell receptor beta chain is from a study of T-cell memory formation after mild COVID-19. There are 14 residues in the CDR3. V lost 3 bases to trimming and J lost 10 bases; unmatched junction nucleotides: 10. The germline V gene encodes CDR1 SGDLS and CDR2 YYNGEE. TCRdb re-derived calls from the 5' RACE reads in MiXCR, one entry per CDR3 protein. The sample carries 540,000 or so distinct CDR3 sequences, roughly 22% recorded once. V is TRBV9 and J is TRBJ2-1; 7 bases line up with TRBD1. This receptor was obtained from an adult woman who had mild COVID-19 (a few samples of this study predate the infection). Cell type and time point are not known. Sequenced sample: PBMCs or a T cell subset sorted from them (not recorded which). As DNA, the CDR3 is TGTGCCAGCAGCGCCCAACAGGGGTGGGGGGAGCAGTTCTTC. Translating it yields CASSAQQGWGEQFF. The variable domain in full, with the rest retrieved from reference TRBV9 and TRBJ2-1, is DSGVTQTPKHLITATGQRVTLRCSPRSGDLSVYWYQQSLDQGLQFLIQYYNGEERAKGNILERFSAQQFPDLHSELNLSSLELGDSALYFCASSAQQGWGEQFFGPGTRLTVL.